The 11 T cell receptor beta chains reported below all come from one sample, sequenced in a study of a mutant IDH1 vaccine in newly diagnosed glioma listed by TCRdb under 2021. The method was the immunoSEQ multiplex PCR assay. In its TCRdb copy, this immuneACCESS table keeps in-frame sequences only and misses some clones. Where compared with another copy, unresolved V genes explain less than half of these, and the others have no known cause. The table for this sample lists approximately 37,000 clones; roughly 80% of them were counted only once. Roughly 4.8% of the sample is held by the ten biggest clonotypes. These receptors' targets are unknown. The time point label of this sample denotes: week 23, last vaccination. Every vaccine dose consisted of 300 ug of a 20-mer mutant IDH1 peptide in Montanide, administered subcutaneously together with topical imiquimod. Sequenced here: PBMCs, sampled from a glioma patient whose treatment included an IDH1 peptide vaccine. The source is a man aged 45-65 years with glioma.

The V call is TRBV5-1, the J call TRBJ2-3; maybe TRBD2 (6 bases). Trimming removed 1 base from V and 4 bases from J, with 19 bases in between. The CDR3 covers 17 residues. Germline V gene lookup returns CDR1 SGHRS and CDR2 YFSETQ. CDR3 sequence: CASSLLGSGHVADTQYF. In DNA form, the CDR3 reads TGCGCCAGCAGCTTGTTAGGTAGCGGTCACGTGGCAGATACGCAGTATTTT. Full variable domain (outside the CDR3, taken from reference TRBV5-1 and TRBJ2-3): KAGVTQTPRYLIKTRGQQVTLSCSPISGHRSVSWYQQTPGQGLQFLFEYFSETQRNKGNFPGRFSGRQFSNSRSEMNVSTLELGDSALYLCASSLLGSGHVADTQYFGPGTRLTVL.

This sequence joins TRBV6-1 and TRBJ2-7, with TRBD2 identical over 7 bases. The CDR3 is 14 residues long. Germline CDR1 and CDR2: MNHNS and SASEGT. With V trimmed by 8 bases and J by 2 bases, 9 bases remained unmatched. The CDR3 bases are TGTGCCAGCCTCTCTGGGAGGGGCACCTACGAGCAGTACTTC. Protein sequence: CASLSGRGTYEQYF.

The chain carries TRBV29-1 and TRBJ2-7; either TRBD1 or TRBD2 may fit D (5 bases each). The germline gives CDR1 SQVTM, CDR2 ANQGSEA. Trimming left V 4 bases short and J 5 bases short, with 9 bases between. The CDR3 loop spans 11 amino acids. The CDR3 reads CSVAEGNEQYF. DNA of the CDR3: TGCAGCGTTGCTGAGGGGAACGAGCAGTACTTC.

The chain couples TRBV11-2 to TRBJ2-1; tentative D call: TRBD2 (5 bases). Germline CDR1 reads SGHAT; CDR2 reads FQNNGV. Trimming took 3 bases from V and 0 from J, leaving 9 bases between them. This CDR3 comprises 15 residues. As DNA, the CDR3 is TGTGCCAGCAGCTTCAGAGGGAGCTCCTACAATGAGCAGTTCTTC. It yields the protein CASSFRGSSYNEQFF.

This clone was counted only a few times. V gene TRBV7-2 combines with J gene TRBJ1-5, with D unresolved. The CDR3 sequence is 15 residues long. Germline loops: CDR1 SGHTA, CDR2 FQGNSA. Trimming took 5 bases from V and 8 from J, leaving 19 bases between them. The DNA for the CDR3 is TGTGCCAGCAGCCCCCGTTCCCCGGGTGCTGAGCCCCAGCATTTT. It specifies CASSPRSPGAEPQHF.

The J gene is TRBJ2-3, the V gene TRBV19; 9 bases agree with TRBD2. This CDR3 spans 16 amino acids. J gave up 2 bases and V 5 bases, and 8 bases lay outside the gene matches. Germline V gene sequence: CDR1 LNHDA, CDR2 SQIVND (reference sequence). CDR3: CASSWETSGNTDTQYF. CDR3 nucleotide sequence: TGTGCCAGTAGTTGGGAGACTAGCGGTAACACAGATACGCAGTATTTT.

This clone was seen more than once but under ten times. The V gene is TRBV19, the J gene TRBJ2-1, with D possibly matching TRBD2 (6 bases). CDR1 and CDR2 from the germline V gene are LNHDA and SQIVND (reference sequence). This CDR3 has 11 amino acids. V lost 6 bases to trimming and J lost 14 bases, with 14 bases between them. As DNA, the CDR3 is TGTGCCAGTAGCTACCGGGAGAGGGAGTTCTTC. Its protein product is CASSYREREFF.

The sample holds a few counts of this clone. The J gene is TRBJ1-4, the V gene TRBV7-8; D is unresolved. Germline CDR1 is SGHVS and CDR2 is FQNEAQ. The CDR3 length is 13 residues. Trimming pared 2 bases from V and 6 bases from J, leaving 7 bases between. CDR3 protein: CASSLTAHEKLFF. CDR3 nucleotides: TGTGCCAGCAGCTTAACGGCCCATGAAAAACTGTTTTTT.

The V and J genes are TRBV7-6 and TRBJ1-3, with D maybe TRBD1 (5 bases). This CDR3 region has 15 residues. Trimming cost V 0 bases and J 0 bases, with 6 bases left between them. Germline CDR1 is SGHVS and CDR2 is FNYEAQ. The CDR3 DNA follows: TGTGCCAGCAGCTTAGCCGACAGCTCTGGAAACACCATATATTTT. Its translation is CASSLADSSGNTIYF.

The chain recombines TRBV7-2 with TRBJ1-5; 7 bases agree with TRBD1. V gave up 1 base and J gave up 7 bases; unmatched junction bases: 7. CDR1 and CDR2 (germline): SGHTA, FQGNSA. This CDR3 contains 15 residues. The CDR3 spells CASSLDEGARQPQHF. In DNA, the CDR3 is TGTGCCAGCAGCTTAGACGAGGGGGCCAGGCAGCCCCAGCATTTT.

The CDR3 here is CASSLSGDEQYF. DNA for the CDR3: TGTGCCAGCTCACTCTCCGGGGACGAGCAGTACTTC. The V call is TRBV18, the J call TRBJ2-7, with D perhaps matching TRBD2 (5 bases). The CDR3 length is 12 residues. The V gene's germline CDR1 is KGHSH and CDR2 LQKENI. V was pared by 4 bases and J by 5 bases, with 9 bases between.